This TCR beta chain was retrieved from a study of CD8+ T cells in alopecia areata. In this sample, this clone turned up a few times. After isolation, RNA underwent reverse transcription to generate cDNA as the sequencing template. Repertoires were generated with immunoSEQ multiplex PCR, while TCRdb's copy carries only in-frame clones and drops some. The table shows 180,000 or so clones, with about 63% occurring only once. The CDR3 runs 16 residues. The J segment lost 0 bases and the V segment lost 4 bases, leaving 9 bases of the junction unmatched. Per the germline V gene, CDR1 is SGHRS and CDR2 is YFSETQ.

This chain joins TRBV5-1 and TRBJ1-1, with TRBD1 matching over 7 bases. The receptor was isolated from a human donor with alopecia areata. The sample in question was CD4+ T cells sorted from blood, obtained at week 0. The CDR3 spells CASSPSPGQLNTEAFF. In DNA, the CDR3 is TGCGCCAGCAGCCCTAGTCCGGGACAGCTGAACACTGAAGCTTTCTTT.